A selection of T cell receptor beta chains follows, all from one sample in a study of T cell changes during pregnancy in multiple sclerosis. The assay was immunoSEQ multiplex PCR, and TCRdb's table has in-frame clones only and misses some. Counted here are 30,000 to 40,000 clones, roughly 89% occurring once; the ten biggest clones make up about 0.6%. Here the sequenced sample was CD4+ T cells from peripheral blood mononuclear cells, taken before pregnancy. The receptors come from a female donor with multiple sclerosis, enrolled in a pregnancy study. CDR3s leave out the opening cysteine and the closing phenylalanine or tryptophan.

V | length | CDR3
TRBV5-1 | 13 | ASSHGTGVSYEQY
TRBV7-2 | 12 | ASRGTEHPDTQY
TRBV2 | 10 | ASSGTGYEQY
TRBV7-9 | 14 | ASSLGVRGRTDTQY
TRBV18 | 13 | ASSELQGAGQPQH
TRBV5-1 | 15 | ASSLGDNLDYNSPLH
TRBV2 | 12 | ASIVGRASYEQY
TRBV5-1 | 12 | ASSFSPRRAPLH
TRBV4-3 | 14 | ASSQNTRVVNSPLH
TRBV30 | 13 | AWNPGLAGLDTQY
TRBV5-5 | 13 | ASSLVAGGLLEQF
TRBV4-3 | 17 | ASSQDRASGGLYQETQY
TRBV10-3 | 14 | AIRETGQGLNTEAF
TRBV30 | 13 | AWSVGGSLRAPST
TRBV11-2 | 12 | ASSIWQGMTEAF
TRBV5-1 | 13 | ASSLWAGDGEKLF
TRBV5-1 | 14 | ASSLVPAGGYNEQF
TRBV2 | 11 | ASRTGQGGGYT
TRBV19 | 12 | ASSQGGRDTEAF
TRBV28 | 14 | ASSTFFRRGRNEQF
TRBV11-2 | 13 | ASSLDRSGLETMR
TRBV18 | 16 | ASSPLGGGVPFFETQY
TRBV7-6 | 10 | ASSHPGGGYT
TRBV9 | 14 | ASSVTSGARYNEQF
TRBV9 | 12 | ASSVEAGDYEQY
TRBV7-2 | 15 | ASSLVPVRMNTGELF
TRBV9 | 14 | ASSARLAGLTDTQY
TRBV5-1 | 13 | ASSLRDSHTDTQY
TRBV7-2 | 14 | ASSAYSGGAAYEQY
TRBV6-1 | 11 | ASIRGYGTEAF
TRBV7-7 | 12 | ASSPGGSPETQY
TRBV9 | 12 | ASSVVPQAYGYT
TRBV4-1 | 13 | ASGAAGGINSPLH
TRBV7-8 | 14 | ASSLGTGGTTYGYT
TRBV5-1 | 13 | ASGLGGGTNEKLF
TRBV29-1 | 11 | SVEVSDSGVKY
TRBV6-6 | 12 | ASSYTGWTGELF
TRBV15 | 12 | ATSVGRVADTQY
TRBV5-1 | 14 | ASSLPWGQGVNEAF
TRBV5-1 | 15 | ASSSAPGTSGGDEQF
TRBV28 | 14 | ASSLIVGQGLGEQY
TRBV19 | 12 | ASRQRGGPQPQH
TRBV30 | 13 | AWSVQLAVYNEQF
TRBV30 | 13 | ASTSRRGLDEKLF
TRBV11-2 | 13 | ASSLKRTANNEQF
TRBV14 | 13 | ASSQSGRGYTEAF
TRBV6-5 | 13 | ASTPPGLGYNEQF
TRBV7-3 | 14 | ASSPMGGTSSGELF
TRBV4-3 | 11 | ASSQNRDSPLH
TRBV30 | 11 | AWSINRGTEAF
TRBV5-1 | 14 | ASSLRVGSRGYGYT
TRBV18 | 13 | ASSPRGHPQETQY
TRBV5-4 | 12 | ASSLGQPNSPLH
TRBV5-4 | 14 | ASSPGGLGYQETQY
TRBV7-8 | 12 | ASSPLRGSTEAF
TRBV30 | 11 | AWTIQVQETQY
TRBV5-5 | 11 | ASSRDRVYGYT
TRBV5-1 | 14 | ASSPLTLEGKNIQY
TRBV7-2 | 13 | ASSLALGRSGGYT